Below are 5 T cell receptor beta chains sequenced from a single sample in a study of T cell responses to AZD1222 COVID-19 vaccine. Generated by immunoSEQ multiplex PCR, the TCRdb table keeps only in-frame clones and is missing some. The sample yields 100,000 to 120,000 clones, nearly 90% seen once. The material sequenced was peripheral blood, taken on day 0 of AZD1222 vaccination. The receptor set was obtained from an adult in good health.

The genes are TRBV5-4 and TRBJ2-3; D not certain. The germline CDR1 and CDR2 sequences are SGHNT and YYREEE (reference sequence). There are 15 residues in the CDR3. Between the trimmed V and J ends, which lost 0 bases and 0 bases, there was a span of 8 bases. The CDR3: CASSLGPGSTDTQYF. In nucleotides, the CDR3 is TGTGCCAGCAGCTTGGGTCCGGGTAGCACAGATACGCAGTATTTT.

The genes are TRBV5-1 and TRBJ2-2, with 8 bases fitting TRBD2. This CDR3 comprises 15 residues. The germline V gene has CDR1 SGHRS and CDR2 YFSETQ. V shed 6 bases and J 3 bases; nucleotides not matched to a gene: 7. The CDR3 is CASTPGGAYTGELFF. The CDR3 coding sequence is TGCGCCAGCACCCCCGGGGGGGCGTACACCGGGGAGCTGTTTTTT.

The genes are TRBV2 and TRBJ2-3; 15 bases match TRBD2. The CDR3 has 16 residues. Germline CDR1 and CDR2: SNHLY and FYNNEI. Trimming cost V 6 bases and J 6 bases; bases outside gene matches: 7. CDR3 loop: CASRRTSGGVGDTQYF. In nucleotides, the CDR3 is TGTGCCAGCAGGCGGACTAGCGGGGGGGTCGGGGATACGCAGTATTTT.

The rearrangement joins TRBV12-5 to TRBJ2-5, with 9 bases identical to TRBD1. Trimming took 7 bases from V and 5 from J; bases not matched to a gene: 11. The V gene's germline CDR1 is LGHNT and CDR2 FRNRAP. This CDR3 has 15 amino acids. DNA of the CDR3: TGTGCTAGTGCCCCGGGACAGGGCCCCTTTGAGACCCAGTACTTC. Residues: CASAPGQGPFETQYF.

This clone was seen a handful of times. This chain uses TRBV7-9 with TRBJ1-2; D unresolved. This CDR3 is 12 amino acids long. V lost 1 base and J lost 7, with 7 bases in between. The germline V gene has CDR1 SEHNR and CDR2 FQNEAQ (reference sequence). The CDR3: CASSLDGPGYTF. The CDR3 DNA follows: TGTGCCAGCAGCTTAGATGGCCCTGGCTACACCTTC. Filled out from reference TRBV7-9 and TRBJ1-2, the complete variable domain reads DTGVSQNPRHKITKRGQNVTFRCDPISEHNRLYWYRQTLGQGPEFLTYFQNEAQLEKSRLLSDRFSAERPKGSFSTLEIQRTEQGDSAMYLCASSLDGPGYTFGSGTRLTVV.